These 20 T cell receptor beta chains came from one sample sequenced in a study of blood T cell repertoires in COVID-19 (dated by TCRdb to about 2020). The library was made by the immunoSEQ multiplex PCR assay. In TCRdb, the immuneACCESS table is reduced to in-frame sequences with V and J assigned. These tables do not hold every clone; where another copy was compared, an unresolved V gene accounts for under half, and the others remain unexplained. For this sample there are 15,000 or so clones; around 85% appear just once. The biggest ten clones account for 17% of the sample. Material for sequencing was peripheral blood. The source of these receptors is a human donor in a cohort sampled during active COVID-19.

The chain combines TRBV27 with TRBJ2-2; D is undetermined. Trimming took 5 bases from V and 3 from J, leaving 10 bases between them. CDR1 and CDR2 from the germline V gene are MNHEY and SMNVEV (reference sequence). CDR3 length equals 14 residues. This CDR3 is CASSPPLDTGELFF. CDR3 DNA: TGTGCCAGCAGTCCACCTCTAGACACCGGGGAGCTGTTTTTT.

The V gene is TRBV19, the J gene TRBJ2-1; tentative D call: TRBD2 (6 bases). CDR1 is LNHDA and CDR2 is SQIVND in the germline V gene (reference sequence). Trimming stripped 3 bases from V and 0 bases from J, with 9 bases between. The length of the CDR3 is 15 residues. Written as DNA, the CDR3 is TGTGCCAGTAGTATTGCCGGGAGCTCCTACAATGAGCAGTTCTTC. Residues: CASSIAGSSYNEQFF.

The chain recombines TRBV5-1 with TRBJ2-1; D perhaps matches TRBD2 (5 bases). The V end was cut by 4 bases, the J end by 6 bases, with 11 bases between. CDR1 SGHRS and CDR2 YFSETQ come from the germline V gene. The CDR3 runs 13 residues. The DNA of the CDR3 is TGCGCCAGCAGCACCCCAGAGGGCAATGAGCAGTTCTTC. It yields the protein CASSTPEGNEQFF.

The chain carries TRBV5-1 and TRBJ2-2, with TRBD2 matching 10 bases. CDR1 is SGHRS and CDR2 is YFSETQ in the germline V gene. With 0 bases clipped from V and 4 bases from J, the junction kept 6 bases outside the gene matches. The CDR3 extends over 17 amino acids. This chain's CDR3 is CASSLEPAGGPTGELFF. As DNA, the CDR3 is TGCGCCAGCAGCTTGGAGCCAGCGGGGGGGCCCACCGGGGAGCTGTTTTTT.

This clone appeared a single time. The chain carries TRBV2 and TRBJ1-4, with a weak D call TRBD1 (5 bases). This CDR3 has 14 residues. Germline assignment: CDR1 SNHLY and CDR2 FYNNEI. V lost 1 base to trimming and J lost 5 bases, with 8 bases between them. The CDR3 region is CASSEGRGNEKLFF. As DNA, the CDR3 is TGTGCCAGCAGTGAAGGGAGGGGAAATGAAAAACTGTTTTTT.

V gene TRBV2 combines with J gene TRBJ2-5, with TRBD2 matching 9 bases. With V trimmed by 2 bases and J by 4 bases, 5 bases remained unmatched. CDR1 is SNHLY, CDR2 FYNNEI, per germline. This CDR3 has 15 amino acids. CDR3 amino acids: CASSEIPGLAETQYF. The DNA for the CDR3 is TGTGCCAGCAGTGAAATACCGGGACTAGCAGAGACCCAGTACTTC.

This chain links TRBV19 with TRBJ2-2; 7 nucleotides match TRBD2. Germline V gives CDR1 LNHDA, CDR2 SQIVND (reference sequence). Trimming cost V 6 bases and J 4 bases; bases outside gene matches: 8. This CDR3 has 15 residues. The CDR3 loop reads CASRHRDYLTGELFF. The CDR3 bases are TGTGCCAGTAGACACCGGGACTACCTCACCGGGGAGCTGTTTTTT.

This clone has just a few counts. The gene calls are TRBV4-3 and TRBJ2-7; 7 bases map to TRBD2. V trimming: 4 bases; J trimming: 3 bases; junction bases outside the gene matches: 15. Looked up from germline, CDR1 is LGHNA and CDR2 is YSLEER. CDR3 length: 17 residues. The CDR3 sequence: CASSPGWWGGGNYEQYF. The CDR3 DNA sequence: TGCGCCAGCAGCCCTGGCTGGTGGGGCGGGGGTAACTACGAGCAGTACTTC.

The chain joins TRBV6-6 to TRBJ1-2, with 9 bases aligning to TRBD1. Germline V CDR1 and CDR2: MNHNY, SVGAGI (reference sequence). V was pared by 4 bases and J by 5 bases, with 2 bases of the junction left unmatched. There are 13 residues in the CDR3. The CDR3 sequence: CASSSGQGYGYTF. In DNA form, the CDR3 reads TGTGCCAGCAGTTCGGGACAGGGATATGGCTACACCTTC.

V is TRBV9 and J is TRBJ1-2; D gene ambiguous. CDR3 size: 13 residues. Trimming pared 2 bases from V and 2 bases from J, leaving 7 bases between. Germline V gene data show CDR1 as SGDLS and CDR2 as YYNGEE. In DNA, the CDR3 is TGTGCCAGCAGCGTGGACTGGAACTATGGCTACACCTTC. Its protein product is CASSVDWNYGYTF.

This clone was recorded a few times. This rearrangement joins TRBV19 to TRBJ1-6; D may be TRBD1 (5 bases). CDR3 length equals 17 residues. Per germline, CDR1 LNHDA and CDR2 SQIVND (reference sequence). V was pared by 8 bases and J by 0 bases, with 17 bases between. The CDR3 DNA sequence: TGTGCCAGTGCGGACACCGCTCAAAGCTCCTATAATTCACCCCTCCACTTT. Residues: CASADTAQSSYNSPLHF. Variable domain in full (rest from reference TRBV19 and TRBJ1-6): DGGITQSPKYLFRKEGQNVTLSCEQNLNHDAMYWYRQDPGQGLRLIYYSQIVNDFQKGDIAEGYSVSREKKESFPLTVTSAQKNPTAFYLCASADTAQSSYNSPLHFGNGTRLTVT.

The J gene is TRBJ2-5, the V gene TRBV3-1 (or the pseudogene TRBV3-2); no definite D call. Germline CDR1 and CDR2: LGHDT and YNNKEL (reference sequence). This CDR3 contains 11 residues. V gave up 4 bases and J gave up 2 bases, with 2 bases separating them. CDR3 amino acids: CASSLQETQYF. In DNA form, the CDR3 reads TGTGCCAGCAGCCTACAAGAGACCCAGTACTTC.

The CDR3 spells CASTTDGSTLHF. In DNA, the CDR3 is TGTGCCAGCACCACGGACGGGAGCACCCTCCACTTT. The chain is built from TRBV12-3 or TRBV12-4 and TRBJ1-6, with no clear D. V dropped 7 bases and J dropped 14 bases, with 15 bases sitting between them. The CDR3 extends over 12 amino acids.

The chain couples TRBV7-8 to TRBJ2-1; 10 bases are shared with TRBD1. There are 17 residues in the CDR3. J was trimmed by 0 bases and V by 3 bases; bases with no gene match: 5. Germline V CDR1 and CDR2: SGHVS, FQNEAQ. The CDR3 region is CASSLGQGHYSYNEQFF. CDR3 DNA: TGTGCCAGCAGCTTGGGACAGGGGCACTACTCCTACAATGAGCAGTTCTTC.

V gene TRBV5-5 combines with J gene TRBJ2-2; D gene ambiguous. Trimming shortened V by 0 bases and J by 0 bases, and 9 bases separated the two germline ends. The CDR3 runs to 16 residues. CDR1 and CDR2 from the germline V gene are SGHKS and YYEKEE (reference sequence). CDR3 nucleotides: TGTGCCAGCAGCTTGGTGTCAGGATCGAACACCGGGGAGCTGTTTTTT. The encoded protein is CASSLVSGSNTGELFF.

The chain couples TRBV10-3 to TRBJ2-3; no definite D call. V was cut by 0 bases and J by 5 bases, with 3 bases left in between. Germline V gene lookup returns CDR1 ENHRY and CDR2 SYGVKD. The CDR3 totals 12 residues. This CDR3 is CAISESKDTQYF. The CDR3 nucleotides read TGTGCCATCAGTGAGTCTAAAGATACGCAGTATTTT.

This clone has a single count. The chain recombines TRBV11-2 with TRBJ1-1, with 8 bases fitting TRBD1. The germline V gene has CDR1 SGHAT and CDR2 FQNNGV. V shed 2 bases, J shed 4 bases, and the junction held 9 bases outside the gene matches. CDR3 length: 16 amino acids. The CDR3 region has the DNA TGTGCCAGCAGCTTACTCAGGGGGCGAAGAGGCACTGAAGCTTTCTTT. Translated: CASSLLRGRRGTEAFF.

The gene calls are TRBV4-2 and TRBJ1-5; TRBD1 matches 10 bases. CDR1 and CDR2 (germline): LGHNA, YNFKEQ. CDR3 size: 13 residues. Trimming removed 2 bases from V and 13 bases from J; junction bases left unmatched: 5. The CDR3 DNA sequence: TGTGCCAGCAGCCAACCGGGACAGGGGTCGCAGCATTTT. It is translated as CASSQPGQGSQHF.

The chain recombines TRBV7-2 with TRBJ1-6; TRBD1 might be the D (5 bases). In germline, CDR1 is SGHTA, CDR2 FQGNSA. The CDR3 runs 15 residues. Trimming pared 7 bases from V and 7 bases from J, leaving 17 bases between. The CDR3 region is CASTRGGSDNSPLHF. The CDR3 nucleotides read TGTGCCAGCACCCGGGGGGGGAGTGACAATTCACCCCTCCACTTT.

V is TRBV7-8 and J is TRBJ2-7; no firm D call. Deletions cut 2 bases from V and 1 base from J, with 9 bases between. Germline loops: CDR1 SGHVS, CDR2 FQNEAQ. The CDR3 totals 14 residues. The CDR3 loop reads CASSLFRNSYEQYF. For the CDR3, the DNA is TGTGCCAGCAGCTTATTCAGGAATTCCTACGAGCAGTACTTC.